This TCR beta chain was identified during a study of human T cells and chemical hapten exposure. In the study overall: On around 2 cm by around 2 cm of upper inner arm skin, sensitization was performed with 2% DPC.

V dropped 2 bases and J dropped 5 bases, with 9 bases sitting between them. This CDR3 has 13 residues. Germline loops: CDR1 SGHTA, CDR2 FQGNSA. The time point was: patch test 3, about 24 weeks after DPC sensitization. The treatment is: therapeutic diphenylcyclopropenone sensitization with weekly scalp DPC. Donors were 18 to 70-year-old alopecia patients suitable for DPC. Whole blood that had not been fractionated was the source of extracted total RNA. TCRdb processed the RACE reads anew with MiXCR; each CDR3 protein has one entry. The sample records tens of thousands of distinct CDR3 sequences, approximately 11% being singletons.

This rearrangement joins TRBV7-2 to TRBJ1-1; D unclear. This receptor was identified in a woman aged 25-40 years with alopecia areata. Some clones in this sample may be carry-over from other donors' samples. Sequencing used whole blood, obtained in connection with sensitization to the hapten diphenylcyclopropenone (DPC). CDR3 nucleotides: TGTGCCAGCAGCTTATCTGGGAGGACTGAAGCTTTCTTT. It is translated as CASSLSGRTEAFF.